Described below is a single TCR beta chain sequence and its context. The antigen is not known. A junction boundary mismatches the germline segment, possibly from a read error. The source of the PBMCs was about 10 ml of fresh peripheral blood. These data originate in a study of Graves' ophthalmopathy and Graves' hyperthyroidism. General study results and limits: The blood repertoire also included most expanded thyroid clonotypes above 0.001 frequency.

CDR3 size: 16 residues. Germline CDR1 and CDR2: MNHNS and SASEGT. The authors amplified TCR beta CDR3 regions, and they did so from RNA transcripts for repertoire sequencing. The workflow started with a first-round RT-PCR run with HTBI primers and then moved on to a second-round multiplex PCR. TCRdb re-called the multiplex PCR reads with MiXCR, one entry per CDR3 protein. Of 15,000 to 20,000 distinct CDR3 sequences detected, 46% appear once; the ten largest clones hold around 25%. The source material was peripheral blood. J is TRBJ2-3 and V is TRBV6-1, with D unclear. The clonotype comes from a woman in her forties with stable Graves' hyperthyroidism. CDR3 sequence reads: CAGSEAESSSTDTQYF. CDR3 sequence (DNA): TGTGCCGGCAGTGAAGCCGAATCCTCTAGCACAGATACGCAGTATTTT.